Listed here are 14 T cell receptor beta chains from one sample, sequenced in a study of blood T cell repertoires in COVID-19. The protocol was immunoSEQ multiplex PCR, while the TCRdb copy is restricted to in-frame clones and leaves out a portion. This table has a few hundred thousand clones, around nine tenths appearing once. Source material: PBMCs or T cells enriched from blood (not recorded which). The receptors were gathered from a woman aged 25-40 years who had been exposed to COVID-19.

Only a few counts were recorded for this clone. The V call is TRBV6-5, the J call TRBJ1-3, with a tentative D call TRBD1 (6 bases). The germline CDR1 and CDR2 sequences are MNHEY and SVGAGI. The V end lost 7 bases, the J end lost 2 bases, and 15 bases lay between the germline ends. The CDR3 spans 15 residues. In nucleotides, the CDR3 is TGTGCCAGCACTCCTCAGGGGATCGCTGGAAACACCATATATTTT. As protein: CASTPQGIAGNTIYF.

The CDR3 sequence is CASSANSYGYTF. CDR3 coding DNA: TGTGCCAGCAGTGCCAATAGCTATGGCTACACCTTC. J is TRBJ1-2 and V is TRBV28; D remains ambiguous. With 5 bases removed from V and 4 bases from J, the gap between germline ends came to 8 bases. The CDR3 has 12 residues. Germline V gene data show CDR1 as MDHEN and CDR2 as SYDVKM.

This chain links TRBV7-8 with TRBJ1-1; D perhaps matches TRBD1 (5 bases). Trimming stripped 3 bases from V and 3 bases from J, with 8 bases between. CDR1 is SGHVS, CDR2 FQNEAQ, per germline. The CDR3 length is 13 residues. This CDR3 reads CASSFAGDTEAFF. DNA for the CDR3: TGTGCCAGCAGCTTTGCGGGGGACACTGAAGCTTTCTTT. Combining the CDR3 with reference TRBV7-8 and TRBJ1-1 gives the whole variable domain GAGVSQSPRYKVAKRGQDVALRCDPISGHVSLFWYQQALGQGPEFLTYFQNEAQLDKSGLPSDRFFAERPEGSVSTLKIQRTQQEDSAVYLCASSFAGDTEAFFGQGTRLTVV.

The chain links TRBV6-5 to TRBJ2-7; 8 bases are a match to TRBD1. Germline V lookup: CDR1 MNHEY, CDR2 SVGAGI. This CDR3 has 15 amino acids. V shed 6 bases, J shed 0 bases, and the junction held 7 bases outside the gene matches. The CDR3 DNA is TGTGCCAGCAGACGACGGGACAGGAGCTCCTACGAGCAGTACTTC. Protein: CASRRRDRSSYEQYF.

CDR3 sequence reads: CASSVDPSGRAGELFF. The CDR3 bases are TGTGCCAGCAGCGTAGACCCTAGCGGGAGGGCCGGGGAGCTGTTTTTT. This chain links TRBV9 with TRBJ2-2; 12 nucleotides agree with TRBD2. After removal of 0 bases from V and 6 bases from J, the junction contained 3 bases not matched to a gene. CDR3 length: 16 amino acids. Germline CDR1 reads SGDLS; CDR2 reads YYNGEE. Drawing the rest from reference TRBV9 and TRBJ2-2, the complete variable domain is DSGVTQTPKHLITATGQRVTLRCSPRSGDLSVYWYQQSLDQGLQFLIQYYNGEERAKGNILERFSAQQFPDLHSELNLSSLELGDSALYFCASSVDPSGRAGELFFGEGSRLTVL.

The V gene is TRBV6-4, the J gene TRBJ1-6; D unclear. The V gene lost 0 bases and the J gene lost 7 bases, with 4 bases spanning the gap. The germline gives CDR1 MRHNA, CDR2 SNTAGT. The CDR3 loop spans 13 amino acids. The CDR3: CASSDSSNSPLHF. The CDR3 coding sequence is TGTGCCAGCAGTGACTCGAGCAATTCACCCCTCCACTTT.

CDR3 amino acids: CASSPPGTSGTRSDTQYF. CDR3 DNA sequence: TGTGCCAGCTCACCTCCCGGGACTAGCGGGACTAGGTCAGATACGCAGTATTTT. The chain uses TRBV18 and TRBJ2-3; 13 bases are a match to TRBD2. Germline trimming cut 3 bases from V and 4 bases from J; bases unmatched to any gene: 10. The CDR3 consists of 18 residues. The germline V gene has CDR1 KGHSH and CDR2 LQKENI. Full variable domain (outside the CDR3, taken from reference TRBV18 and TRBJ2-3): NAGVMQNPRHLVRRRGQEARLRCSPMKGHSHVYWYRQLPEEGLKFMVYLQKENIIDESGMPKERFSAEFPKEGPSILRIQQVVRGDSAAYFCASSPPGTSGTRSDTQYFGPGTRLTVL.

This clone was picked up one time. The chain carries TRBV29-1 and TRBJ1-1; 10 bases are a match to TRBD1. Germline V gene sequence: CDR1 SQVTM, CDR2 ANQGSEA. CDR3 length: 15 amino acids. V shed 5 bases, J shed 0 bases, and the junction held 6 bases outside the gene matches. The DNA of the CDR3 is TGCAGCGTTTCGAGGACAGGGGGGTTGAACACTGAAGCTTTCTTT. It is translated as CSVSRTGGLNTEAFF.

The chain combines TRBV20-1 with TRBJ2-5; 7 bases are shared with TRBD2. This CDR3 spans 14 amino acids. The V gene's germline CDR1 is DFQATT and CDR2 SNEGSKA (reference sequence). V gave up 3 bases and J gave up 2 bases; unmatched junction bases: 6. CDR3 nucleotide sequence: TGCAGTGCTAGTGGGGGGGGAGCACAAGAGACCCAGTACTTC. Amino acids: CSASGGGAQETQYF.

The chain is built from TRBV10-1 and TRBJ2-7, with TRBD2 matching over 14 bases. There are 14 residues in the CDR3. The ends lost 4 bases at V and 8 bases at J; junction bases unmatched: 4. CDR1 and CDR2 from the germline V gene are WNHNN and SYGVQD (reference sequence). The DNA of the CDR3 is TGCGCCAGCAGTGGACTAGCGGGAGGGGGAAAGCAGTACTTC. Its protein is CASSGLAGGGKQYF.

The V and J genes are TRBV27 and TRBJ1-1; D not resolved. This CDR3 comprises 11 residues. V lost 3 bases to trimming and J lost 8 bases, with 7 bases between them. Germline V gives CDR1 MNHEY, CDR2 SMNVEV (reference sequence). CDR3: CASSFGLEAFF. CDR3 nucleotides: TGTGCCAGCAGTTTTGGGCTGGAAGCTTTCTTT.

V and J are TRBV9 and TRBJ2-7, with D tentatively TRBD2 (6 bases). From germline, CDR1 is SGDLS and CDR2 YYNGEE. The CDR3 is 14 amino acids. V dropped 3 bases and J dropped 2 bases, with 12 bases sitting between them. The CDR3 spells CASSERAQTYEQYF. CDR3 DNA sequence: TGTGCCAGCAGCGAGCGGGCACAAACCTACGAGCAGTACTTC. The complete variable domain, with remaining parts taken from reference TRBV9 and TRBJ2-7, reads DSGVTQTPKHLITATGQRVTLRCSPRSGDLSVYWYQQSLDQGLQFLIQYYNGEERAKGNILERFSAQQFPDLHSELNLSSLELGDSALYFCASSERAQTYEQYFGPGTRLTVT.

This clone turned up a few times. This sequence joins TRBV9 and TRBJ2-2; tentative D call: TRBD1 (5 bases). The CDR3 runs to 12 residues. Germline CDR1 is SGDLS and CDR2 is YYNGEE. V was clipped by 0 bases and J by 8 bases, with 5 bases between them. The CDR3: CASSVAGGELFF. Here the CDR3 DNA reads TGTGCCAGCAGCGTAGCAGGGGGGGAGCTGTTTTTT.

This rearrangement joins TRBV27 to TRBJ2-4, with 7 bases identical to TRBD2. Germline lookup yields CDR1 MNHEY and CDR2 SMNVEV (reference sequence). Trimming removed 0 bases from V and 8 bases from J; junction bases left unmatched: 10. The CDR3 totals 16 residues. The CDR3 region is CASSLSSGHGGDIQYF. CDR3 nucleotide sequence: TGTGCCAGCAGTTTATCCTCCGGACATGGGGGGGACATTCAGTACTTC.